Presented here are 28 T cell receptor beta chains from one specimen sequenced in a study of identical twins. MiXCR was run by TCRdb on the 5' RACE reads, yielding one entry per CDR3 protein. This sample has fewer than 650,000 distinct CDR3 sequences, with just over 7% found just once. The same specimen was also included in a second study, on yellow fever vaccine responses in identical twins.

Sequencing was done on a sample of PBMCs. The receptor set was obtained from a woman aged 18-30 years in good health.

The DNA of the CDR3 is TGCAGTGCTAGACGGGCAGGCAATCAGCCCCAGCATTTT. It yields the protein CSARRAGNQPQHF. V is TRBV20-1 and J is TRBJ1-5; D remains ambiguous. V lost 2 bases and J lost 2, with 7 bases in between. The CDR3 is made up of 13 amino acids. Germline-derived CDR1 and CDR2 are DFQATT and SNEGSKA (reference sequence).

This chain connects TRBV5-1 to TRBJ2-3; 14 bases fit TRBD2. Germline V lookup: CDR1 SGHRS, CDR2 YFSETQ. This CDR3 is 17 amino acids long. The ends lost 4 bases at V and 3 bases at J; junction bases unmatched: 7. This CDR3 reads CASSPRLAGGLTDTQYF. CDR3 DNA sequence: TGCGCCAGCAGCCCTCGACTAGCGGGAGGGCTTACAGATACGCAGTATTTT.

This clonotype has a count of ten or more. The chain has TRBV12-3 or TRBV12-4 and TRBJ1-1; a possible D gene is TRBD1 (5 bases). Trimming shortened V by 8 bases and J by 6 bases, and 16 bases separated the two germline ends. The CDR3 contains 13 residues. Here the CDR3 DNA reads TGTGCCAGCCTTGCCCGGGGGAAGGCTGAAGCTTTCTTT. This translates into CASLARGKAEAFF.

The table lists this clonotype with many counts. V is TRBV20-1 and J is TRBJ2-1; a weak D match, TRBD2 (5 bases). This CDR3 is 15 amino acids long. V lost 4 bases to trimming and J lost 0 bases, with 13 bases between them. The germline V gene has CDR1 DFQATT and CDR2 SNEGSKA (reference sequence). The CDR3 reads CSAKVGAGSYNEQFF. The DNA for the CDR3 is TGCAGTGCTAAGGTGGGAGCTGGCTCCTACAATGAGCAGTTCTTC.

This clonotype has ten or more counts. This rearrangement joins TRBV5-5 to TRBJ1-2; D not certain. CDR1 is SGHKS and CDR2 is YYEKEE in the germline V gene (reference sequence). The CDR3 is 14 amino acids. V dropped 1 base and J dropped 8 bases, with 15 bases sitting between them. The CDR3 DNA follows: TGTGCCAGCAGCTTGATCCACACCCCGGAGGGCTACACCTTC. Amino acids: CASSLIHTPEGYTF.

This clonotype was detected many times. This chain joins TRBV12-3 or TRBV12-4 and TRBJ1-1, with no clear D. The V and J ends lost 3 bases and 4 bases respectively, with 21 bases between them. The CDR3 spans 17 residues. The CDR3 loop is CASSFLIGIGRATEAFF. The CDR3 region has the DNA TGTGCCAGCAGTTTCCTCATTGGTATAGGGCGGGCCACTGAAGCTTTCTTT.

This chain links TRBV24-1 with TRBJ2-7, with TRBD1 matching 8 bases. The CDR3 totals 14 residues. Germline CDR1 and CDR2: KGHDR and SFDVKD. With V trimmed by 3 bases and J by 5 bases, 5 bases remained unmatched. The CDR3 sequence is CATSDPDRVHEQYF. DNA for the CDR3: TGTGCCACCAGTGATCCGGACAGGGTCCACGAGCAGTACTTC.

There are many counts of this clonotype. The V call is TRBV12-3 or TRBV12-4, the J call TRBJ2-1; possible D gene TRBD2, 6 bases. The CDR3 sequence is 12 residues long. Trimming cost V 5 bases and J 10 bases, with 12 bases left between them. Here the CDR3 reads CASSPGGVEQFF. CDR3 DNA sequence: TGTGCCAGCAGTCCCGGCGGGGTCGAGCAGTTCTTC.

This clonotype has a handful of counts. CDR3 nucleotide sequence: TGTGCCACCAGTGGGACAGGGTACAATGAGCAGTTCTTC. Protein: CATSGTGYNEQFF. The gene calls are TRBV24-1 and TRBJ2-1; 8 nucleotides agree with TRBD1. The CDR3 has 13 amino acids. Germline V lookup: CDR1 KGHDR, CDR2 SFDVKD. The J segment lost 4 bases and the V segment lost 5 bases, leaving 0 bases of the junction unmatched.

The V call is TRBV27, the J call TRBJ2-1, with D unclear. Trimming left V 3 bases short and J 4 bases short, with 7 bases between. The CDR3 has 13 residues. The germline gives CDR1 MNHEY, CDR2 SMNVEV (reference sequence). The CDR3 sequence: CASSFSEYNEQFF. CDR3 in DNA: TGTGCCAGCAGTTTTTCAGAGTACAATGAGCAGTTCTTC.

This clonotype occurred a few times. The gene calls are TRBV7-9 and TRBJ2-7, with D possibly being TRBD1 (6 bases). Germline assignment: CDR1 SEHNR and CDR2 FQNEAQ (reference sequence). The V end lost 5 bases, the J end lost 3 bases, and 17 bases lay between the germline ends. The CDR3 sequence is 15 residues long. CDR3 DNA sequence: TGTGCCAGCAGCCCACAGGCAGGGGCGCTCTACGAGCAGTACTTC. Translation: CASSPQAGALYEQYF.

The CDR3 DNA reads as TGTGCCAGCAGCTTATTCCGAGAGACACGCGCGAACACCGGGGAGCTGTTTTTT. It yields the protein CASSLFRETRANTGELFF. The gene calls are TRBV11-2 and TRBJ2-2; no definite D call. Per germline, CDR1 SGHAT and CDR2 FQNNGV. This CDR3 has 18 residues. Trimming pared 2 bases from V and 0 bases from J, leaving 16 bases between.

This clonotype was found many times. As DNA, the CDR3 is TGTGCCAGCACCGGGGAATACAGGGAACACACCGGGGAGCTGTTTTTT. Protein product: CASTGEYREHTGELFF. The chain combines TRBV12-3 or TRBV12-4 with TRBJ2-2; tentatively, D is TRBD1 (6 bases). Trimming took 7 bases from V and 3 from J, leaving 18 bases between them. The CDR3 consists of 16 residues.

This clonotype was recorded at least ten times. The CDR3 nucleotides read TGCGCCAGCAGCCCAGGGATAGGTAACATTCAGTACTTC. Its translation is CASSPGIGNIQYF. The chain employs TRBV5-1 and TRBJ2-4, with D tentatively TRBD1 (5 bases). Per the germline V gene, CDR1 is SGHRS and CDR2 is YFSETQ. CDR3 length: 13 amino acids. Trimming pared 4 bases from V and 7 bases from J, leaving 12 bases between.

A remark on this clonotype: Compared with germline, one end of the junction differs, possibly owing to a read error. The CDR3 sequence is CASSGGTSGTDNEQLF. In nucleotides, the CDR3 is TGTGCCAGCAGCGGGGGGACTAGCGGGACCGACAATGAGCAGCTCTTC. The genes are TRBV7-9 and TRBJ2-1, with 13 positions matching TRBD2. CDR1 and CDR2 from the germline V gene are SEHNR and FQNEAQ (reference sequence). The CDR3 length is 16 residues.

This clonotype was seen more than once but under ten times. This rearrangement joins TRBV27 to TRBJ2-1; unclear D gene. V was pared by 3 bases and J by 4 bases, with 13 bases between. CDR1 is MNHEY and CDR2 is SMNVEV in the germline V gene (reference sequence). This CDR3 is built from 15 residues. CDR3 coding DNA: TGTGCCAGCAGTTTGCAGTCCTCGTCATACAATGAGCAGTTCTTC. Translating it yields CASSLQSSSYNEQFF.

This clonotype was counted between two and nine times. DNA of the CDR3: TGTGCCAGCAGTTACCGCTCCTACGAGCAGTACTTC. As protein: CASSYRSYEQYF. The chain uses TRBV12-3 or TRBV12-4 and TRBJ2-7; the D is unclear. The CDR3 is 12 amino acids. Trimming removed 4 bases from V and 0 bases from J, with 4 bases in between.

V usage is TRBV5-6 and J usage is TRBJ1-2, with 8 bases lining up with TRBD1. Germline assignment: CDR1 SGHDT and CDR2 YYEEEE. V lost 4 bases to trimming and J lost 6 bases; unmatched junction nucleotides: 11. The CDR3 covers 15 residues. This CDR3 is CASSARDRGLHGYTF. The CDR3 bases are TGTGCCAGCAGCGCCCGAGACAGGGGCCTCCATGGCTACACCTTC.

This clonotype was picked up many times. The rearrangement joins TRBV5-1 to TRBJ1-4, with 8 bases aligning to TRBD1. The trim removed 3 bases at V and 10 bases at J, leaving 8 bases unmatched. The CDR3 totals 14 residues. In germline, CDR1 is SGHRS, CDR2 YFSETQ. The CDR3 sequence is CASSSPDRVGKLFF. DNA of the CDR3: TGCGCCAGCAGCTCCCCGGACAGGGTGGGAAAACTGTTTTTT.

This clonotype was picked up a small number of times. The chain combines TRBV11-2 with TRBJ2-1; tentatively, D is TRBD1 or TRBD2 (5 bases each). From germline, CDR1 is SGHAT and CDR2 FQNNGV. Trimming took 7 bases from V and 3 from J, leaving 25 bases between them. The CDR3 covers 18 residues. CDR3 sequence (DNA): TGTGCCAGCAACGGGGCCCGAGGGTCCCATACCTACTACAATGAGCAGTTCTTC. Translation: CASNGARGSHTYYNEQFF. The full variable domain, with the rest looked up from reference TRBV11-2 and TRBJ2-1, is EAGVAQSPRYKIIEKRQSVAFWCNPISGHATLYWYQQILGQGPKLLIQFQNNGVVDDSQLPKDRFSAERLKGVDSTLKIQPAKLEDSAVYLCASNGARGSHTYYNEQFFGPGTRLTVL.

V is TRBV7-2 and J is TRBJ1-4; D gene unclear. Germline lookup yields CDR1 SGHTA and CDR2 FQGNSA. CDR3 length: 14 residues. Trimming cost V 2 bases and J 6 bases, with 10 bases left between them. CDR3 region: CASSLSGRDEKLFF. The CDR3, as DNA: TGTGCCAGCAGCTTAAGTGGACGGGATGAAAAACTGTTTTTT.

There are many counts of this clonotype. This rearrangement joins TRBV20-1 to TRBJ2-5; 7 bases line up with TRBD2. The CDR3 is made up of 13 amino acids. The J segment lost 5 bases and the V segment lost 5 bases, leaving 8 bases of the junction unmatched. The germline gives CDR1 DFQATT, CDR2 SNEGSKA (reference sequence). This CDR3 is CSAPSGNRETQYF. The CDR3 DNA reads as TGCAGTGCTCCGAGCGGGAACCGCGAGACCCAGTACTTC.

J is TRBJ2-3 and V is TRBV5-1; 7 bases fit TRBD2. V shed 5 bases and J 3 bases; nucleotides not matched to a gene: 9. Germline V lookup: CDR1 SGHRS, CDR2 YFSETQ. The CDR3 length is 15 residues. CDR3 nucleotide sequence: TGCGCCAGCAGACGGGAGGCAGGGCGAACAGATACGCAGTATTTT. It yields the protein CASRREAGRTDTQYF.

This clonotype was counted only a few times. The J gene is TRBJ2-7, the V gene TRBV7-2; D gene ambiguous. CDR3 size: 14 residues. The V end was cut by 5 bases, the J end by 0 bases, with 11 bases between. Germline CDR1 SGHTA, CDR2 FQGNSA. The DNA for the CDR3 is TGTGCCAGCAGCCCCGGCCCCTTCTCCTACGAGCAGTACGTC. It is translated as CASSPGPFSYEQYV.

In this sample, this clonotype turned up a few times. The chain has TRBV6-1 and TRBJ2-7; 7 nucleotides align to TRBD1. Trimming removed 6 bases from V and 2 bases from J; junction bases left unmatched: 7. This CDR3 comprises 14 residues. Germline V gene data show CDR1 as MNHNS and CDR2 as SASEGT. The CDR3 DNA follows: TGTGCCAGCAGACCAGGGGGAGAGACCTACGAGCAGTACTTC. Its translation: CASRPGGETYEQYF.

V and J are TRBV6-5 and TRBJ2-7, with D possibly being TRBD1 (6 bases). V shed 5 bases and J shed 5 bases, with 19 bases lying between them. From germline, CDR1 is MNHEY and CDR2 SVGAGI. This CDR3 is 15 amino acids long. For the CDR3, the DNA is TGTGCCAGCAGTATACGCCAGGGGCTGATCCACGAGCAGTACTTC. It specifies CASSIRQGLIHEQYF.

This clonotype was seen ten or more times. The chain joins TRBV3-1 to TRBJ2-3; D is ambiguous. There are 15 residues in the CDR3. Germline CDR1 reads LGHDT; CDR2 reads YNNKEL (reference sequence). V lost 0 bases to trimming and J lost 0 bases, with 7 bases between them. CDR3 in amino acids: CASSQDPASTDTQYF. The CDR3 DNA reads TGTGCCAGCAGCCAAGATCCGGCAAGCACAGATACGCAGTATTTT.

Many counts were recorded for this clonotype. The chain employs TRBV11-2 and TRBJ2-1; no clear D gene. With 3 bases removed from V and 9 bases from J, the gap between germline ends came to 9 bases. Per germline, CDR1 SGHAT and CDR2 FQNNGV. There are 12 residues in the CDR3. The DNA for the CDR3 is TGTGCCAGCAGCTTGCGGCGCTCTGAGCAGTTCTTC. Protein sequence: CASSLRRSEQFF.